The 30 T cell receptor beta chains given below trace back to one sample, sequenced in a study of long-term antiretroviral therapy in people with HIV. Researchers ran immunoSEQ v3.0 at survey level. Profiled with immunoSEQ multiplex PCR; TCRdb holds only in-frame clones, not every one. The sample has about 33,000 clones, about three quarters seen once. Sample: unsorted PBMCs, taken 2 years after starting antiretroviral therapy. The receptor source for this set is a woman aged 50 to 60 with HIV.

The rearrangement links TRBV10-2 to TRBJ1-1; D is ambiguous. The V end lost 5 bases, the J end lost 0 bases, and 4 bases lay between the germline ends. Germline assignment: CDR1 WSHSY and CDR2 SAAADI. CDR3 length equals 12 residues. The CDR3 coding sequence is TGCGCCAGCAGTCTGATGAACACTGAAGCTTTCTTT. This encodes CASSLMNTEAFF.

The chain joins TRBV9 to TRBJ1-4; 10 bases are shared with TRBD1. Germline trimming cut 3 bases from V and 6 bases from J; bases unmatched to any gene: 5. The germline CDR1 and CDR2 sequences are SGDLS and YYNGEE. There are 15 residues in the CDR3. CDR3 residues: CASSAPGTGDEKLFF. DNA for the CDR3: TGTGCCAGCAGCGCCCCCGGGACAGGGGATGAAAAACTGTTTTTT.

The chain recombines TRBV5-5 with TRBJ1-2, with D hard to call. Germline V gene lookup returns CDR1 SGHKS and CDR2 YYEKEE (reference sequence). The V end lost 6 bases, the J end lost 3 bases, and 9 bases lay between the germline ends. CDR3 size: 12 residues. The CDR3 region is CASNLEDYGYTF. Here the CDR3 DNA reads TGTGCCAGCAACCTAGAAGACTATGGCTACACCTTC.

This clone was seen a handful of times. The junction shows a germline mismatch at one end, possibly a read error. The chain has TRBV27 and TRBJ2-3, with TRBD2 matching 8 bases. Per the germline V gene, CDR1 is MNHEY and CDR2 is SMNVEV (reference sequence). The CDR3 is 16 amino acids. In DNA, the CDR3 is TGTGCCAGCAGTCCCCGGGGGGGGGCCCCCACAGCTACGCAGTATTTT. Protein: CASSPRGGAPTATQYF.

This sequence joins TRBV27 and TRBJ2-1, with D perhaps TRBD2 (5 bases). V was clipped by 4 bases and J by 4 bases, with 17 bases between them. Germline CDR1 is MNHEY and CDR2 is SMNVEV (reference sequence). This CDR3 region has 16 residues. CDR3 amino acids: CASSSNPLGLYNEQFF. The CDR3, as DNA: TGTGCCAGCAGTTCTAACCCCCTCGGACTGTACAATGAGCAGTTCTTC.

The chain carries TRBV19 and TRBJ2-3; D is possibly TRBD1 (6 bases). This CDR3 has 16 amino acids. Germline V gene sequence: CDR1 LNHDA, CDR2 SQIVND (reference sequence). Trimming cost V 5 bases and J 2 bases, with 17 bases left between them. The CDR3 loop is CASSPAGRGNTDTQYF. The CDR3 DNA follows: TGTGCCAGTAGTCCCGCCGGCAGGGGAAACACAGATACGCAGTATTTT. Full variable domain (missing parts from reference TRBV19 and TRBJ2-3): DGGITQSPKYLFRKEGQNVTLSCEQNLNHDAMYWYRQDPGQGLRLIYYSQIVNDFQKGDIAEGYSVSREKKESFPLTVTSAQKNPTAFYLCASSPAGRGNTDTQYFGPGTRLTVL.

By frequency in the sample, this clone is medium-sized. The chain couples TRBV6-1 to TRBJ1-2; D remains unclear. This CDR3 is built from 12 residues. V was clipped by 3 bases and J by 5 bases, with 7 bases between them. CDR1 and CDR2 from the germline V gene are MNHNS and SASEGT. CDR3 sequence (DNA): TGTGCCAGCAGTGATGGGTTGTATGGCTACACCTTC. Its protein product is CASSDGLYGYTF.

This chain uses TRBV4-1 with TRBJ1-1, with D maybe TRBD1 (5 bases). V was pared by 0 bases and J by 4 bases, with 15 bases between. In germline, CDR1 is MGHRA, CDR2 YSYEKL. CDR3 length: 16 amino acids. The CDR3 DNA is TGCGCCAGCAGCCAAGAGGAACAGGTCTTTGCCACTGAAGCTTTCTTT. Protein: CASSQEEQVFATEAFF.

V gene TRBV19 combines with J gene TRBJ2-7; 12 nucleotides align to TRBD1. Trimming cost V 5 bases and J 3 bases; bases outside gene matches: 2. Germline V gene data show CDR1 as LNHDA and CDR2 as SQIVND (reference sequence). The CDR3 is 14 residues long. Here the CDR3 reads CASSGDRGLYEQYF. CDR3 coding DNA: TGTGCCAGTAGTGGGGACAGGGGGCTCTACGAGCAGTACTTC.

This clone was seen a few times. The chain employs TRBV21-1 and TRBJ1-5. TRBV21-1 is a pseudogene. The length of the CDR3 is 16 residues. The CDR3 DNA is TGTGCCAGCAGCAAATGTTTCGGGTTTAGGGATCAGCCCCAGCATTTT. Protein product: CASSKCFGFRDQPQHF.

V and J are TRBV27 and TRBJ1-3; D remains ambiguous. Trimming left V 1 base short and J 2 bases short, with 3 bases between. The CDR3 totals 13 residues. CDR1 is MNHEY and CDR2 is SMNVEV in the germline V gene (reference sequence). DNA of the CDR3: TGTGCCAGCAGTTTATTTCCTGGAAACACCATATATTTT. Amino acids: CASSLFPGNTIYF.

V is TRBV7-9 and J is TRBJ1-1; maybe TRBD1 (5 bases). Germline assignment: CDR1 SEHNR and CDR2 FQNEAQ (reference sequence). The V and J ends lost 1 base and 6 bases respectively, with 21 bases between them. CDR3 length: 17 residues. CDR3 region: CASSLVTGTGTRAEAFF. Written as DNA, the CDR3 is TGTGCCAGCAGCTTAGTGACCGGGACTGGAACGAGGGCTGAAGCTTTCTTT.

This sequence joins TRBV6-5 and TRBJ2-2; perhaps TRBD2 as D (5 bases). V lost 6 bases and J 7 bases, leaving 12 bases between the germline ends. Germline-derived CDR1 and CDR2 are MNHEY and SVGAGI. There are 13 residues in the CDR3. The CDR3 sequence is CASRRAGGGELFF. The CDR3 bases are TGTGCCAGCAGACGCGCGGGCGGCGGGGAGCTGTTTTTT.

The chain uses TRBV6-5 and TRBJ2-7; D is unclear. Germline CDR1 is MNHEY and CDR2 is SVGAGI. The CDR3 is made up of 13 amino acids. V gave up 7 bases and J gave up 4 bases, with 14 bases separating them. The CDR3 is CASKARNKYEQYF. CDR3 bases: TGTGCCAGCAAAGCCAGAAATAAATACGAGCAGTACTTC.

This chain links TRBV10-3 with TRBJ1-1, with D uncertain. The germline V gene has CDR1 ENHRY and CDR2 SYGVKD. This CDR3 region has 14 residues. The V gene lost 6 bases and the J gene lost 1 base, with 12 bases spanning the gap. The CDR3 DNA reads as TGTGCCATCAGCCGACAAGTTCAGAACACTGAAGCTTTCTTT. It translates to CAISRQVQNTEAFF.

The rearrangement links TRBV5-5 to TRBJ2-1; the D is unclear. Trimming cost V 0 bases and J 2 bases, with 9 bases left between them. Germline CDR1 and CDR2: SGHKS and YYEKEE (reference sequence). CDR3 length: 15 amino acids. CDR3 sequence reads: CASSLEVGTYNEQFF. CDR3 nucleotide sequence: TGTGCCAGCAGCTTGGAGGTGGGGACCTACAATGAGCAGTTCTTC.

The chain recombines TRBV5-5 with TRBJ1-1; no firm D call. Trimming pared 4 bases from V and 7 bases from J, leaving 11 bases between. Germline values: CDR1 SGHKS, CDR2 YYEKEE (reference sequence). The CDR3 spans 12 residues. The CDR3 region is CASSHPWGEAFF. The CDR3 nucleotides read TGTGCCAGCAGCCATCCTTGGGGTGAAGCTTTCTTT.

The CDR3 here is CASSSPAWAGDEQYV. CDR3 nucleotide sequence: TGTGCCAGCAGCTCCCCCGCTTGGGCTGGCGACGAGCAGTACGTC. V usage is TRBV5-6 and J usage is TRBJ2-7; no firm D call. The ends were cut back, 3 bases at V and 5 bases at J, with 18 bases in the middle. Germline loops: CDR1 SGHDT, CDR2 YYEEEE. The CDR3 sequence is 15 residues long.

The chain carries TRBV25-1 and TRBJ1-6; D remains ambiguous. Germline V gene data show CDR1 as MGHDK and CDR2 as SYGVNS. With 2 bases removed from V and 7 bases from J, the gap between germline ends came to 12 bases. This CDR3 has 15 residues. Written as DNA, the CDR3 is TGTGCCAGCAGTGAAGCGGGAGCGAGGAATTCACCCCTCCACTTT. Amino acid sequence: CASSEAGARNSPLHF.

The chain uses TRBV30 and TRBJ2-2, with D possibly being TRBD1 (6 bases). V was trimmed by 8 bases and J by 5 bases, leaving 9 bases between them. Germline V gene data show CDR1 as GTSNPN and CDR2 as SVGIG (reference sequence). The length of the CDR3 is 11 residues. CDR3 protein: CARGWTGELFF. DNA for the CDR3: TGTGCCAGGGGGTGGACCGGGGAGCTGTTTTTT.

The chain combines TRBV28 with TRBJ2-6; 8 nucleotides line up with TRBD1. This CDR3 region has 17 residues. The trim removed 6 bases at V and 0 bases at J, leaving 7 bases unmatched. Germline-derived CDR1 and CDR2 are MDHEN and SYDVKM. The CDR3 DNA sequence: TGTGCCAGCAGAGGGACAGGAGACTCCTCTGGGGCCAACGTCCTGACTTTC. Protein product: CASRGTGDSSGANVLTF. Using reference TRBV28 and TRBJ2-6 for the parts outside the CDR3, the full variable domain is DVKVTQSSRYLVKRTGEKVFLECVQDMDHENMFWYRQDPGLGLRLIYFSYDVKMKEKGDIPEGYSVSREKKERFSLILESASTNQTSMYLCASRGTGDSSGANVLTFGAGSRLTVL.

The chain links TRBV15 to TRBJ1-6; D unclear. Deletions cut 1 base from V and 8 bases from J, with 9 bases between. The germline V gene has CDR1 LNHNV and CDR2 YYDKDF (reference sequence). This CDR3 comprises 14 residues. The CDR3 DNA sequence: TGTGCCACCAGCAGAGGCGGGAGTGATTCACCCCTCCACTTT. It yields the protein CATSRGGSDSPLHF.

This chain uses TRBV19 with TRBJ1-1, with 7 bases identical to TRBD1. This CDR3 has 13 amino acids. V dropped 3 bases and J dropped 5; count of bases not matched to a gene: 3. CDR1 LNHDA and CDR2 SQIVND come from the germline V gene (reference sequence). CDR3 protein: CASSIRGWTEAFF. The CDR3 DNA sequence: TGTGCCAGTAGTATCAGGGGGTGGACTGAAGCTTTCTTT.

V usage is TRBV11-2 and J usage is TRBJ2-1; 8 bases are shared with TRBD2. Germline values: CDR1 SGHAT, CDR2 FQNNGV. The V gene end was trimmed by 1 base and the J gene end by 4 bases; junction bases not matched to a gene: 9. The CDR3 length is 17 residues. The CDR3: CASSLGHGGGPYNEQFF. Here the CDR3 DNA reads TGTGCCAGCAGCTTAGGTCATGGCGGGGGGCCGTACAATGAGCAGTTCTTC.

The chain is built from TRBV18 and TRBJ2-3; 8 bases map to TRBD2. The CDR3 loop spans 15 amino acids. With V trimmed by 3 bases and J by 4 bases, 6 bases remained unmatched. Looked up from germline, CDR1 is KGHSH and CDR2 is LQKENI. This CDR3 reads CASSPGLDRADTQYF. The CDR3 DNA sequence: TGTGCCAGCTCACCGGGACTAGATAGGGCAGATACGCAGTATTTT.

V is TRBV6-6 and J is TRBJ1-5; D remains ambiguous. Germline CDR1 MNHNY, CDR2 SVGAGI (reference sequence). This CDR3 contains 13 residues. Trimming took off 0 bases at V and 7 bases at J, with 7 bases between the two ends. The CDR3 bases are TGTGCCAGCAGTTACTCGACGGGGCAGCCCCAGCATTTT. It encodes CASSYSTGQPQHF.

The J gene is TRBJ2-3, the V gene TRBV18, with TRBD2 identical over 16 bases. Germline V gives CDR1 KGHSH, CDR2 LQKENI. There are 17 residues in the CDR3. Trimming took 6 bases from V and 7 from J; bases not matched to a gene: 10. CDR3: CASSGGTSGGGRNTQYF. CDR3 nucleotides: TGTGCCAGCTCGGGCGGGACTAGCGGGGGGGGCCGGAATACGCAGTATTTT.

This chain connects TRBV5-8 to TRBJ2-7; 15 bases fit TRBD2. Germline trimming cut 4 bases from V and 1 base from J; bases unmatched to any gene: 6. Germline CDR1 SGHTS, CDR2 YDEGEE. The CDR3 is 17 amino acids. CDR3 residues: CASSPPGLAGGSYEQYF. The CDR3 region has the DNA TGTGCCAGCAGCCCCCCGGGACTAGCGGGGGGTTCCTACGAGCAGTACTTC.

The chain uses TRBV30 and TRBJ2-7; D may be TRBD1 or TRBD2 (6 bases each). The CDR3 runs to 13 residues. Trimming removed 1 base from V and 4 bases from J, with 11 bases in between. The germline gives CDR1 GTSNPN, CDR2 SVGIG (reference sequence). The CDR3 sequence: CAWSAGAGYEQYV. As DNA, the CDR3 is TGTGCCTGGAGTGCGGGGGCGGGGTACGAGCAGTACGTC.

V gene TRBV27 combines with J gene TRBJ2-3; 7 positions agree with TRBD1. Germline V gene sequence: CDR1 MNHEY, CDR2 SMNVEV (reference sequence). The length of the CDR3 is 16 residues. V was clipped by 5 bases and J by 2 bases; unmatched bases: 10. CDR3 in DNA: TGTGCCAGCAGTCTGACCCAAGGACAGGACACAGATACGCAGTATTTT. Translating gives CASSLTQGQDTDTQYF.